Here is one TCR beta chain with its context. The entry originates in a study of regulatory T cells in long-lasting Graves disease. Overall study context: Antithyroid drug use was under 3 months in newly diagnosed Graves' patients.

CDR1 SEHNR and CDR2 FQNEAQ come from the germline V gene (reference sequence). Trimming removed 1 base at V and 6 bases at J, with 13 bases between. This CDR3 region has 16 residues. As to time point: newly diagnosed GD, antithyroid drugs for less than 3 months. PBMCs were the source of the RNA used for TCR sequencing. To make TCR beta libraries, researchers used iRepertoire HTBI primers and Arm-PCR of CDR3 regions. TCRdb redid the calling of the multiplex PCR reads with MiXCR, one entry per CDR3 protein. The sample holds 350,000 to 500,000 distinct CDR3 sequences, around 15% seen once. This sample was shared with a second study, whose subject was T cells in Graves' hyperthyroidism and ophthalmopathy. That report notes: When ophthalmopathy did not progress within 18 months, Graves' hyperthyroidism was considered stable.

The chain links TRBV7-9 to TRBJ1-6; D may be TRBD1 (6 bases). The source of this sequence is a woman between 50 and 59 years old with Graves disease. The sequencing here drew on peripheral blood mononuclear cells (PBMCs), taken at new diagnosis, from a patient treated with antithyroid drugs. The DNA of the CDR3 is TGTGCCAGCAGCTTAGGCCAGGGGCCATCTAATTCACCCCTCCACTTT. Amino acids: CASSLGQGPSNSPLHF.